This T cell receptor (beta chain) appears in the sequencing data of a study of OX40 agonist ivuxolimab in advanced cancers. The CDR3 has 14 residues. Per germline, CDR1 MDHEN and CDR2 SYDVKM. Trimming took off 4 bases at V and 2 bases at J, with 11 bases between the two ends. The repertoire was sequenced with immunoSEQ multiplex PCR; TCRdb's copy has only in-frame clones and lacks some. Among about 47,000 clones, around four fifths were seen once, and the ten largest hold approximately 22%. The V gene is TRBV28, the J gene TRBJ2-5, with D perhaps TRBD2 (6 bases). The sequencing here drew on CD4+ or CD8+ T cells sorted from blood, taken in a trial of the OX40 agonist ivuxolimab. The receptor's source is an adult with an advanced solid tumor such as melanoma, head and neck, liver or kidney cancer. CDR3 residues: CASSWFAGQETQYF. As DNA, the CDR3 is TGTGCCAGCAGTTGGTTCGCGGGACAAGAGACCCAGTACTTC.